This T cell receptor beta chain comes out of a study of shared clonotypes between healthy human individuals. Overall study: Researchers drew samples from a couple of women and a few men aged 18 to 49. Study findings and constraints: Deeper or shallower sequencing was expected to change how clonotypes are shared among donors. There were few donors, and this limited the genetic and exposure-history diversity represented. Several donors held about 5% of naive CD4 clonotypes in common.

Concerning this clone itself: What it recognizes is unknown.

TCRdb's copy holds only in-frame clones and misses some; the assay was immunoSEQ multiplex PCR. The repertoire holds 1 million to 1.3 million clones, with roughly 74% as singletons. This TCR derives from a man younger than 30 in good health. Some clones in this sample may be carry-over from other donors' samples. What was sequenced was memory CD4+ T cells from PBMCs. Subset given: CD45RA-negative fraction.

The chain's CDR3 is CASSYEGFPNYGYTF. The DNA for the CDR3 is TGTGCCAGCAGCTACGAGGGGTTCCCTAACTATGGCTACACCTTC. This rearrangement joins TRBV5-6 to TRBJ1-2; D possibly corresponds to TRBD1 (5 bases). Looked up from germline, CDR1 is SGHDT and CDR2 is YYEEEE. The V and J ends lost 3 bases and 0 bases respectively, with 12 bases between them. The CDR3 runs to 15 residues.